This TCR beta chain appears in the sequencing data of a study of CD8+CD57+ T cells in acquired aplastic anemia. The V gene lost 5 bases and the J gene lost 7 bases, with 15 bases spanning the gap. The CDR3 sequence is 14 residues long. Germline V gives CDR1 SGHTA, CDR2 FQGTGA. Genomic DNA constituted the template upon which TCR beta VDJ and CDR3 profiling was performed. TCRdb reanalysed the reads using MiXCR and keeps one entry per CDR3 protein. The sample yields approximately 200,000 distinct CDR3 sequences, less than 65% seen once. This clonotype was recorded at least ten times. What was sequenced was sorted CD4+, CD8+, or CD8+CD57+ T cells (not recorded which) from PBMCs. This receptor was obtained from a human donor in good health, serving as a control. This chain uses TRBV7-3 with TRBJ2-1; D is possibly TRBD1 (6 bases). CDR3 loop: CASSPQGAGNEQFF. For the CDR3, the DNA is TGTGCCAGCAGCCCACAGGGCGCCGGGAATGAGCAGTTCTTC.